This section outlines one T cell receptor (beta chain) sequence together with its context. The antigen is undetermined. The data were obtained in a study of cytomegalovirus exposure and HLA in healthy donors. This CDR3 contains 16 residues. Germline CDR1 is SGDLS and CDR2 is YYNGEE. Trimming took off 4 bases at V and 2 bases at J, with 13 bases between the two ends. General study findings and limits: A further, later analysis showed that HLA-associated TCR beta chains (compared with equally common others) were more clonally expanded. Cytomegalovirus status was reportedly diagnosed by the classifier with high sensitivity and specificity. With DRB1 most and HLA-C fewest, TCR association rates differed between HLA loci in a later analysis.

The primer mix had 60 Vbeta and 13 Jbeta primers. Libraries were prepared by immunoSEQ multiplex PCR; TCRdb keeps only in-frame clonotypes and omits some of them. The repertoire has 100,000 to 130,000 clones, around two thirds of them found once; the top ten carry around 15%. This sequence joins TRBV9 and TRBJ2-6; possibly TRBD2 for D (6 bases). The origin of this receptor is a woman in her thirties or forties in good health and CMV-seropositive. Sequenced sample: PBMCs. CDR3 residues: CASSPHWGAGANVLTF. In DNA form, the CDR3 reads TGTGCCAGCAGCCCCCACTGGGGGGCTGGGGCCAACGTCCTGACTTTC.